This T cell receptor (beta chain) stems from a study of T-cell memory formation after mild COVID-19. About the study: In these data, TCR clusters were largely donor specific. Study results and limitations: Clones that contracted from day 15 to 85 had balanced CD4/CD8; later expanders were CD4+ biased. The CD4+ clones that contracted clustered mainly within CM and EM, and the CD8+ clones concentrated in EMRA.

Using constant-segment primers, 5'RACE produced TCR alpha and TCR beta cDNA libraries carrying sample barcodes and UMIs. MiXCR, run by TCRdb on the 5' RACE reads, gives a single entry per CDR3 protein. The sample gives some 62,000 distinct CDR3 sequences, about 9.4% of which show up once; around 1.2% is in the top ten. V was trimmed by 4 bases and J by 0 bases, leaving 10 bases between them. The CDR3 has 15 residues. CDR1 and CDR2 from the germline V gene are LGHDT and YNNKEL (reference sequence). This clonotype was recorded at least ten times. Its antigen remains unknown. This sequence originates from a man between 18 and 35 years old who had mild COVID-19 (a few samples of this study predate the infection). Cell type and time point are not known. Sequencing used PBMCs or a T cell subset sorted from them (not recorded which). The J gene is TRBJ2-4, the V gene TRBV3-1; TRBD1 might be the D (6 bases). CDR3 nucleotides: TGTGCCAGCAGCCTCGGGACATTAGCCAAAAACATTCAGTACTTC. Protein: CASSLGTLAKNIQYF.